The rows below give T cell receptor beta chains drawn from one sample of a study of shared clonotypes between healthy human individuals. Clones were sequenced by immunoSEQ multiplex PCR, and TCRdb holds only the in-frame ones, with some missing. The top ten clones hold under 0.45% of a sample with under 1,900,000 clones, 97% to 99% of them seen once. The material sequenced was naive CD4+ T cells sorted from blood. The origin of the receptors is a man aged 30 to 39 in good health. Each CDR3 is given with its conserved first and last residue. D genes are given only for firm matches. Expanded clones get a size class; other rows say once, few or many, or leave the size out.

-,TRBJ1-1,TRBV28,-,CASSPGRTEAFF,TGTGCCAGCAGCCCCGGGAGGACTGAAGCTTTCTTT
TRBD1,TRBJ1-4,TRBV19,-,CASSPGTANEKLFF,TGTGCCAGTAGCCCCGGGACAGCGAATGAAAAACTGTTTTTT
TRBD1,TRBJ1-2,TRBV7-3,-,CASSGQGSRVYGYTF,TGTGCCAGCTCGGGACAGGGGAGCAGGGTCTATGGCTACACCTTC
-,TRBJ1-2,TRBV28,-,CASSPPWGGDGYTF,TGTGCCAGCAGTCCCCCATGGGGGGGCGATGGCTACACCTTC
TRBD2,TRBJ2-7,TRBV30,-,CAWAGTSGRAYEQYF,TGTGCCTGGGCGGGGACTAGCGGGAGGGCGTACGAGCAGTACTTC
-,TRBJ1-4,TRBV2,-,CASSANPEKLFF,TGTGCCAGCAGTGCCAACCCCGAAAAACTGTTTTTT
-,TRBJ2-2,TRBV6-1,-,CASTRVYTGELFF,TGTGCCAGCACTAGGGTGTACACCGGGGAGCTGTTTTTT
TRBD1,TRBJ2-7,TRBV19,-,CASSMKQGADEQYF,TGTGCCAGTAGTATGAAACAGGGGGCTGACGAGCAGTACTTC
-,TRBJ2-7,TRBV5-4,once,CASSLVLPDEQYF,TGTGCCAGCAGCTTGGTTTTGCCAGACGAGCAGTACTTC
-,TRBJ1-2,TRBV7-9,-,CASSLVGGGPEGYTF,TGTGCCAGCAGCTTAGTTGGGGGCGGGCCGGAAGGCTACACCTTC
-,TRBJ2-3,TRBV5-1,-,CASSLVVAESTDTQYF,TGCGCCAGCAGCTTGGTAGTGGCGGAGAGCACAGATACGCAGTATTTT
-,TRBJ1-2,TRBV5-1,-,CASSFGAGVSYGYTF,TGCGCCAGCAGCTTTGGGGCAGGGGTTAGCTATGGCTACACCTTC
-,TRBJ2-7,TRBV29-1,-,CSVVLRGHGAEEQYF,TGCAGCGTCGTACTTAGAGGACACGGGGCGGAGGAGCAGTACTTC
TRBD1,TRBJ2-5,TRBV11-2,-,CASSSWGQTQETQYF,TGTGCCAGCAGCTCTTGGGGACAGACTCAAGAGACCCAGTACTTC
-,TRBJ1-3,TRBV18,-,CASSLQTGPGNTIYF,TGTGCCAGCTCACTTCAAACAGGGCCTGGAAACACCATATATTTT
-,TRBJ1-2,TRBV19,-,CAIRSGAYGYTF,TGTGCCATCCGCTCCGGAGCCTATGGCTACACCTTC
-,TRBJ2-7,TRBV7-8,-,CASSPHHWDSIGAYEQYF,TGTGCCAGCAGCCCTCACCACTGGGACTCGATAGGGGCCTACGAGCAGTACTTC
TRBD1,TRBJ1-2,TRBV5-5,-,CASRHPGQGLYGYTF,TGTGCCAGCAGGCACCCGGGACAGGGCTTATATGGCTACACCTTC
-,TRBJ1-2,TRBV5-6,-,CASSFGTNSLRSTGYTF,TGTGCCAGCAGCTTTGGGACCAACTCCCTCAGATCGACTGGCTACACCTTC
TRBD1,TRBJ2-1,TRBV10-1,-,CASSGKTGMGNEQFF,TGCGCCAGCAGTGGAAAGACAGGGATGGGGAATGAGCAGTTCTTC
-,TRBJ2-3,TRBV7-2,-,CASSYLWGAADTQYF,TGTGCCAGCAGCTACCTCTGGGGAGCGGCAGATACGCAGTATTTT
-,TRBJ2-2,TRBV28,-,CASGRLFTGELFF,TGTGCCAGCGGAAGGCTTTTCACCGGGGAGCTGTTTTTT
-,TRBJ2-7,TRBV6-5,-,CASSYIPTPYEQYF,TGTGCCAGCAGTTACATCCCTACACCCTACGAGCAGTACTTC
TRBD1,TRBJ2-7,TRBV20-1,-,CSAKDRTEQYF,TGCAGTGCCAAGGACAGGACCGAGCAGTACTTC
-,TRBJ1-5,TRBV11-2,-,CASSAAGGVLQPQHF,TGTGCCAGCAGCGCCGCGGGGGGCGTTTTGCAGCCCCAGCATTTT
-,TRBJ2-7,TRBV5-6,-,CASTSSYEQYF,TGTGCCAGCACCTCCTCCTACGAGCAGTACTTC
-,TRBJ2-1,TRBV5-4,-,CASSWDSQYNEQFF,TGTGCCAGCAGCTGGGACTCTCAATACAATGAGCAGTTCTTC
-,TRBJ1-3,TRBV10-2,-,CASSTGPFGNTIYF,TGCGCCAGCAGTACGGGACCTTTTGGAAACACCATATATTTT
-,TRBJ2-7,TRBV4-3,-,CASSHGLAAYEQYF,TGCGCCAGCAGCCACGGACTCGCCGCCTACGAGCAGTACTTC
-,TRBJ2-3,TRBV18,once,CASSPITGTNTDTQYF,TGTGCCAGCTCACCAATAACTGGGACAAACACAGATACGCAGTATTTT
-,TRBJ2-3,TRBV11-3,-,CASSLGPSEVTQYF,TGTGCCAGCAGCTTAGGTCCTAGTGAGGTTACGCAGTATTTT
-,TRBJ1-4,TRBV5-6,-,CASSLGHRAYTWDKLFF,TGTGCCAGCAGCTTGGGACACAGGGCATATACTTGGGATAAACTGTTTTTT
-,TRBJ2-7,TRBV25-1,-,CASSDYYEQYF,TGTGCCAGCAGTGACTACTACGAGCAGTACTTC
-,TRBJ2-5,TRBV6-5,-,CATRRVTLQTQYF,TGTGCCACGCGACGGGTAACGTTACAGACCCAGTACTTC
-,TRBJ2-7,TRBV18,-,CASSPARTLSYEQYF,TGTGCCAGCTCACCCGCCCGGACCCTTTCCTACGAGCAGTACTTC
-,TRBJ2-1,TRBV9,-,CASSVSLAFYNEQFF,TGTGCCAGCAGCGTGAGTCTAGCGTTTTACAATGAGCAGTTCTTC
-,TRBJ2-7,TRBV28,-,CASSLLGNDNEQYF,TGTGCCAGCAGTTTGTTAGGGAATGACAACGAGCAGTACTTC
TRBD1,TRBJ1-1,TRBV19,-,CASRGAGGRDTEAFF,TGTGCCAGTAGGGGAGCAGGGGGAAGGGACACTGAAGCTTTCTTT
-,TRBJ1-1,TRBV11-2,-,CASSSVSAKLNTEAFF,TGTGCCAGCAGCTCCGTTAGTGCAAAGCTAAACACTGAAGCTTTCTTT
TRBD2,TRBJ2-7,TRBV2,-,CASSARLAGVGEQYF,TGTGCCAGCAGTGCGAGACTAGCGGGAGTGGGTGAGCAGTACTTC
-,TRBJ1-2,TRBV6-1,-,CASTGQLLSYGYTF,TGTGCCAGCACCGGACAGCTGCTCTCCTATGGCTACACCTTC
TRBD1,TRBJ2-7,TRBV11-2,-,CASSEGTGAYEQYF,TGTGCCAGCAGCGAGGGGACAGGGGCCTACGAGCAGTACTTC